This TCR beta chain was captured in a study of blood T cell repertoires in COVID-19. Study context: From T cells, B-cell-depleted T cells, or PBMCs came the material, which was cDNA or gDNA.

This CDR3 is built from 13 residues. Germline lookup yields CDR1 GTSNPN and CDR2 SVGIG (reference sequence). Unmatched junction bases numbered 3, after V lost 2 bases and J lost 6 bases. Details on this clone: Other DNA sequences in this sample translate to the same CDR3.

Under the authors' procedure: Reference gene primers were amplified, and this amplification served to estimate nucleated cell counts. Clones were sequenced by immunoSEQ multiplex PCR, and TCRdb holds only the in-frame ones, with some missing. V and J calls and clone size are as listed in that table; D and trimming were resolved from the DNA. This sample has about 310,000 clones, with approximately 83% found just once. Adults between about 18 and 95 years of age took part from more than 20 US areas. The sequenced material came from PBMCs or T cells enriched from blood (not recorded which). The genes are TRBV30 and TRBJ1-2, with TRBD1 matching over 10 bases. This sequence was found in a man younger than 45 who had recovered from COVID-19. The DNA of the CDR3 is TGTGCCTGGAGTCTGGGACAGGGGAATGGCTACACCTTC. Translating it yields CAWSLGQGNGYTF.